The 21 T cell receptor beta chains listed next were all sequenced from one sample in a study of CD8 T cells in Susac syndrome. When the RNA was reverse transcribed, random hexamers were used with an input of about 0.45 to 1 ug. TCRdb reprocessed the immunoSEQ multiplex PCR reads via MiXCR and lists one record per CDR3 protein. The data contain 200,000 or so distinct CDR3 sequences, about 95% of them singletons. Sequenced input: CD4+ T cells from PBMCs. These receptor sequences come from a human donor with multiple sclerosis.

The V call is TRBV9, the J call TRBJ2-3, with 10 nucleotides matching TRBD2. Germline assignment: CDR1 SGDLS and CDR2 YYNGEE. With V trimmed by 0 bases and J by 1 base, 8 bases remained unmatched. The CDR3 length is 18 residues. For the CDR3, the DNA is TGTGCCAGCAGCGTAGGAGTGGTGGGGACTAGCGGCACAGATACGCAGTATTTT. Its translation is CASSVGVVGTSGTDTQYF.

The rearrangement joins TRBV7-9 to TRBJ1-3; D is unresolved. Germline V gene data show CDR1 as SEHNR and CDR2 as FQNEAQ (reference sequence). This CDR3 comprises 11 residues. Trimming took off 5 bases at V and 14 bases at J, with 13 bases between the two ends. This CDR3 reads CASSTQINLYF. The CDR3 DNA is TGTGCCAGCAGCACCCAGATAAACCTATATTTT.

This sequence joins TRBV5-1 and TRBJ2-7; 12 bases agree with TRBD2. There are 16 residues in the CDR3. V shed 7 bases, J shed 3 bases, and the junction held 11 bases outside the gene matches. CDR1 is SGHRS and CDR2 is YFSETQ in the germline V gene. The CDR3 loop reads CASRLELTSGSYEQYF. In nucleotides, the CDR3 is TGCGCCAGCCGCCTGGAACTGACTAGCGGGAGCTACGAGCAGTACTTC. The full variable domain, rest sourced from reference TRBV5-1 and TRBJ2-7, is KAGVTQTPRYLIKTRGQQVTLSCSPISGHRSVSWYQQTPGQGLQFLFEYFSETQRNKGNFPGRFSGRQFSNSRSEMNVSTLELGDSALYLCASRLELTSGSYEQYFGPGTRLTVT.

J is TRBJ1-2 and V is TRBV20-1; D is undetermined. This CDR3 comprises 14 residues. V lost 0 bases and J lost 6, with 14 bases in between. Germline V CDR1 and CDR2: DFQATT, SNEGSKA (reference sequence). Here the CDR3 reads CSARDIEGRHGYTF. The CDR3 nucleotides read TGCAGTGCTAGAGATATCGAAGGACGGCATGGCTACACCTTC.

The chain couples TRBV18 to TRBJ1-2; 7 bases are shared with TRBD1. CDR3 length: 13 residues. Germline V gene lookup returns CDR1 KGHSH and CDR2 LQKENI. V was clipped by 4 bases and J by 4 bases; unmatched bases: 3. The CDR3 sequence is CASSQGAGYGYTF. The CDR3 nucleotides are TGTGCCAGCTCACAGGGGGCAGGCTATGGCTACACCTTC.

The genes are TRBV20-1 and TRBJ2-5; TRBD1 is a possible D gene (5 bases). This CDR3 is 13 amino acids long. CDR1 is DFQATT and CDR2 is SNEGSKA in the germline V gene (reference sequence). V was trimmed by 0 bases and J by 3 bases, leaving 8 bases between them. In DNA, the CDR3 is TGCAGTGCTAGAGATCCAGGGAAAGAGACCCAGTACTTC. Its translation: CSARDPGKETQYF.

The chain joins TRBV25-1 to TRBJ1-1, with unresolved D. The CDR3 extends over 13 amino acids. Per germline, CDR1 MGHDK and CDR2 SYGVNS. The V end lost 0 bases, the J end lost 5 bases, and 7 bases lay between the germline ends. CDR3 region: CASSEYGFTEAFF. In DNA form, the CDR3 reads TGTGCCAGCAGTGAATATGGTTTTACTGAAGCTTTCTTT.

This sequence joins TRBV20-1 and TRBJ2-5, with TRBD2 matching over 7 bases. V gave up 4 bases and J gave up 3 bases; unmatched junction bases: 8. Germline values: CDR1 DFQATT, CDR2 SNEGSKA (reference sequence). This CDR3 has 14 amino acids. CDR3 in DNA: TGCAGTGCTACTCCACTAGCGTCGAAAGAGACCCAGTACTTC. This gives the protein CSATPLASKETQYF.

The chain carries TRBV5-1 and TRBJ2-1, with D perhaps given as TRBD1 or TRBD2 (6 bases each). The CDR3 covers 13 residues. The V and J ends lost 4 bases and 6 bases respectively, with 11 bases between them. The germline CDR1 and CDR2 sequences are SGHRS and YFSETQ. CDR3 in DNA: TGCGCCAGCAGCCTGGGGGGCGCCAATGAGCAGTTCTTC. Translated: CASSLGGANEQFF.

The chain uses TRBV23-1 and TRBJ2-1, with D possibly TRBD2 on 6 matching bases. TRBV23-1 is an ORF, and what it does is uncertain. Trimming left V 0 bases short and J 8 bases short, with 20 bases between. There are 17 residues in the CDR3. The CDR3 bases are TGCGCCAGCAGTCAATCGGGAGTGTGCGGGGCCCCCCATGAGCAGTTCTTC. This gives the protein CASSQSGVCGAPHEQFF.

V and J are TRBV4-2 and TRBJ2-7; D unclear. The length of the CDR3 is 9 residues. Germline values: CDR1 LGHNA, CDR2 YNFKEQ. V dropped 8 bases and J dropped 7 bases, with 6 bases sitting between them. The CDR3: CASLKEQYF. The CDR3 coding sequence is TGTGCCAGCCTTAAGGAGCAGTACTTC.

The chain links TRBV20-1 to TRBJ1-5, with 7 bases identical to TRBD1. The CDR3 runs to 14 residues. The germline V gene has CDR1 DFQATT and CDR2 SNEGSKA (reference sequence). V was clipped by 3 bases and J by 0 bases; unmatched bases: 2. In DNA, the CDR3 is TGCAGTGCTAGGGGGACAGTTAGCAATCAGCCCCAGCATTTT. It is translated as CSARGTVSNQPQHF.

The J gene is TRBJ2-5, the V gene TRBV20-1, with a weak D call TRBD2 (5 bases). Trimming removed 6 bases at V and 2 bases at J, with 22 bases between. The CDR3 sequence is 16 residues long. In germline, CDR1 is DFQATT, CDR2 SNEGSKA (reference sequence). CDR3 coding DNA: TGCAGTGCGGATCCTTTTGCGGGTCCCGGGCAAGAGACCCAGTACTTC. Its translation is CSADPFAGPGQETQYF.

The chain has TRBV24-1 and TRBJ2-6, with D perhaps TRBD2 (6 bases). From germline, CDR1 is KGHDR and CDR2 SFDVKD. Trimming shortened V by 8 bases and J by 2 bases, and 9 bases separated the two germline ends. The CDR3 length is 14 residues. The CDR3 nucleotides are TGTGCCACCAAGGCGGGGCCTGGGGCCAACGTCCTGACTTTC. As protein: CATKAGPGANVLTF.

This chain connects TRBV6-1 to TRBJ1-2; no clear D. With 7 bases removed from V and 5 bases from J, the gap between germline ends came to 14 bases. CDR3 length equals 13 residues. From germline, CDR1 is MNHNS and CDR2 SASEGT. CDR3 residues: CASTGGTVYGYTF. The DNA for the CDR3 is TGTGCCAGCACCGGAGGAACAGTGTATGGCTACACCTTC.

The chain combines TRBV20-1 with TRBJ2-3, with TRBD2 as a possible D gene (5 bases). Germline values: CDR1 DFQATT, CDR2 SNEGSKA (reference sequence). CDR3 length: 12 residues. The V and J ends lost 5 bases and 5 bases respectively, with 11 bases between them. The CDR3 sequence is CSALHGGDTQYF. The CDR3 nucleotides are TGCAGTGCTCTACACGGAGGAGATACGCAGTATTTT.

The chain combines TRBV20-1 with TRBJ2-3; 7 bases align to TRBD2. Trimming removed 5 bases from V and 1 base from J; junction bases left unmatched: 6. The CDR3 spans 14 residues. In germline, CDR1 is DFQATT, CDR2 SNEGSKA (reference sequence). CDR3 in DNA: TGCAGTGCTCCGACTAGCTCGGGCACAGATACGCAGTATTTT. This translates into CSAPTSSGTDTQYF.

To note about this clonotype: The junction departs from the called germline gene at one end, perhaps through a read error. J is TRBJ2-1 and V is TRBV30; TRBD2 matches at 8 bases. Germline V gives CDR1 GTSNPN, CDR2 SVGIG (reference sequence). The CDR3 length is 9 residues. CDR3 sequence (DNA): TGTGCCGCCGGGACTAGAGGCATCTTC. This codes for CAAGTRGIF. The whole variable domain, filled in from reference TRBV30 and TRBJ2-1, reads SQTIHQWPATLVQPVGSPLSLECTVEGTSNPNLYWYRQAAGRGLQLLFYSVGIGQISSEVPQNLSASRPQDRQFILSSKKLLLSDSGFYLCAAGTRGIFGPGTRLTVL.

This chain joins TRBV7-2 and TRBJ1-2; D is unresolved. Germline CDR1 is SGHTA and CDR2 is FQGNSA. Trimming took off 4 bases at V and 4 bases at J, with 16 bases between the two ends. This CDR3 is 15 amino acids long. This CDR3 reads CASSWKSAPLYGYTF. The CDR3 nucleotides read TGTGCCAGCAGCTGGAAGTCGGCACCGCTCTATGGCTACACCTTC.

The V call is TRBV12-3 or TRBV12-4, the J call TRBJ2-7; 10 bases match TRBD2. The CDR3 loop spans 15 amino acids. The trim removed 3 bases at V and 2 bases at J, leaving 4 bases unmatched. The CDR3 bases are TGTGCCAGCAGTTTGACACTAGCGGGAACCTACGAGCAGTACTTC. Its translation is CASSLTLAGTYEQYF.

The genes are TRBV3-1 and TRBJ2-3; 7 bases agree with TRBD1. V trimming: 5 bases; J trimming: 4 bases; junction bases outside the gene matches: 9. Germline lookup yields CDR1 LGHDT and CDR2 YNNKEL (reference sequence). The CDR3 is made up of 15 amino acids. The CDR3 reads CASSFPGQPPDTQYF. CDR3 sequence (DNA): TGTGCCAGCAGCTTCCCGGGACAGCCTCCAGATACGCAGTATTTT.